These 20 T cell receptor beta chains share one sample of origin, sequenced in a study of shared clonotypes between healthy human individuals. The protocol was immunoSEQ multiplex PCR, while the TCRdb copy is restricted to in-frame clones and leaves out a portion. The sample holds roughly 2.4 million clones, approximately 96% seen once. Sequencing input: naive CD4+ T cells sorted from blood. Subset meaning: CD45RA+ positively selected. Receptor source: a man between 18 and 29 years old in good health.

Details on this clone: Additional DNA sequences in this sample encode the identical CDR3. The V gene is TRBV5-1, the J gene TRBJ2-3, with TRBD1 matching 8 bases. V lost 3 bases and J lost 1; bases outside the gene matches: 1. This CDR3 has 14 amino acids. CDR1 and CDR2 from the germline V gene are SGHRS and YFSETQ. The CDR3 DNA is TGCGCCAGCAGCTCGACAGGGGGCACAGATACGCAGTATTTT. It yields the protein CASSSTGGTDTQYF.

The chain employs TRBV7-2 and TRBJ2-7; TRBD2 aligns across 12 bases. Losses at the gene ends were 5 bases for V and 4 bases for J; bases not matched to a gene: 6. Germline V gives CDR1 SGHTA, CDR2 FQGNSA. The CDR3 runs 15 residues. In DNA form, the CDR3 reads TGTGCCAGCAGCCCTAGCGGGGGGGGATGGTACGAGCAGTACTTC. This sequence encodes CASSPSGGGWYEQYF.

This clone has only one observation. This chain connects TRBV6-6 to TRBJ2-2, with TRBD2 as a possible D gene (5 bases). The CDR3 runs to 14 residues. Germline values: CDR1 MNHNY, CDR2 SVGAGI (reference sequence). Trimming left V 5 bases short and J 1 base short, with 8 bases between. CDR3 DNA sequence: TGTGCCAGCAGTACCGGGGAGAACACCGGGGAGCTGTTTTTT. Amino acids: CASSTGENTGELFF.

Note on this clone: Other DNA sequences in the sample encode the same CDR3. V gene TRBV20-1 combines with J gene TRBJ2-7; D is perhaps TRBD1 (6 bases). The V end lost 6 bases, the J end lost 1 base, and 7 bases lay between the germline ends. CDR1 and CDR2 from the germline V gene are DFQATT and SNEGSKA (reference sequence). The CDR3 loop spans 11 amino acids. CDR3 region: CSAGTSYEQYF. CDR3 coding DNA: TGCAGTGCAGGGACATCCTACGAGCAGTACTTC.

The V call is TRBV2, the J call TRBJ2-6; D may be TRBD1 or TRBD2 (5 bases each). Germline V gene lookup returns CDR1 SNHLY and CDR2 FYNNEI. This CDR3 is built from 21 residues. V was cut by 6 bases and J by 0 bases, with 27 bases left in between. The CDR3 is CASSTYRDGILFTSGANVLTF. In DNA form, the CDR3 reads TGTGCCAGCAGCACTTATAGGGACGGGATACTTTTTACCTCTGGGGCCAACGTCCTGACTTTC.

The J gene is TRBJ2-1, the V gene TRBV7-2; D not resolved. Germline CDR1 is SGHTA and CDR2 is FQGNSA. The CDR3 is 12 residues long. V lost 5 bases and J lost 10, with 12 bases in between. The CDR3 coding sequence is TGTGCCAGCAGCCGACCCGGGTGGGAGCAGTTCTTC. Translated, it gives CASSRPGWEQFF.

The V gene is TRBV28, the J gene TRBJ2-2; D unclear. V gave up 7 bases and J gave up 2 bases, with 14 bases separating them. CDR3 length: 15 residues. CDR1 MDHEN and CDR2 SYDVKM come from the germline V gene. CDR3 coding DNA: TGTGCCAGCATTGGAGAATACCTCAACACCGGGGAGCTGTTTTTT. It specifies CASIGEYLNTGELFF. The variable domain in full, completed from reference TRBV28 and TRBJ2-2, reads DVKVTQSSRYLVKRTGEKVFLECVQDMDHENMFWYRQDPGLGLRLIYFSYDVKMKEKGDIPEGYSVSREKKERFSLILESASTNQTSMYLCASIGEYLNTGELFFGEGSRLTVL.

Here the CDR3 reads CASSGQAYYEQYF. CDR3 DNA: TGCGCCAGCAGCGGTCAAGCCTACTACGAGCAGTACTTC. J is TRBJ2-7 and V is TRBV5-1; D unresolved. The CDR3 is made up of 13 amino acids. In germline, CDR1 is SGHRS, CDR2 YFSETQ. With 4 bases removed from V and 3 bases from J, the gap between germline ends came to 11 bases.

The V and J genes are TRBV19 and TRBJ2-3; D gene ambiguous. Germline lookup yields CDR1 LNHDA and CDR2 SQIVND (reference sequence). This CDR3 is 13 amino acids long. Trimming left V 5 bases short and J 8 bases short, with 14 bases between. The CDR3 DNA follows: TGTGCCAGTAGTCCCCAAAGGACGGTTACGCAGTATTTT. It translates to CASSPQRTVTQYF.

CDR3 nucleotides: TGTGCCAGCAGCGGACTAGCGGGCGGGGAGCTGTTTTTT. Translating gives CASSGLAGGELFF. The chain recombines TRBV2 with TRBJ2-2; 11 nucleotides line up with TRBD2. The CDR3 length is 13 residues. Per germline, CDR1 SNHLY and CDR2 FYNNEI. V was clipped by 6 bases and J by 7 bases; unmatched bases: 1.

This chain uses TRBV7-6 with TRBJ2-5; D is unresolved. Trimming pared 5 bases from V and 5 bases from J, leaving 12 bases between. Germline V gene lookup returns CDR1 SGHVS and CDR2 FNYEAQ. CDR3 length: 13 residues. The CDR3 loop is CASSNLEVETQYF. CDR3 bases: TGTGCCAGCAGCAACTTAGAAGTGGAGACCCAGTACTTC. The full variable domain, in which reference TRBV7-6 and TRBJ2-5 provide the parts outside the CDR3, is GAGVSQSPRYKVTKRGQDVALRCDPISGHVSLYWYRQALGQGPEFLTYFNYEAQQDKSGLPNDRFSAERPEGSISTLTIQRTEQRDSAMYRCASSNLEVETQYFGPGTRLLVL.

The rearrangement uses TRBV28 and TRBJ1-6; no firm D call. Trimming cost V 6 bases and J 10 bases, with 16 bases left between them. CDR3 length equals 14 residues. The germline CDR1 and CDR2 sequences are MDHEN and SYDVKM. Here the CDR3 DNA reads TGTGCCAGCAGAGGGAACCCTATAATGTCACCCCTCCACTTT. Its translation: CASRGNPIMSPLHF.

The rearrangement uses TRBV5-4 and TRBJ1-1; D unclear. V lost 4 bases, J lost 1 base, and 11 bases lay in between. This CDR3 is built from 14 residues. Germline V lookup: CDR1 SGHNT, CDR2 YYREEE (reference sequence). CDR3 sequence: CASSPDTTNTEAFF. CDR3 bases: TGTGCCAGCAGCCCAGACACCACGAACACTGAAGCTTTCTTT.

This sequence joins TRBV9 and TRBJ2-1; possibly TRBD1 for D (5 bases). V shed 4 bases and J shed 4 bases, with 9 bases lying between them. The CDR3 totals 13 residues. The germline V gene encodes CDR1 SGDLS and CDR2 YYNGEE. Here the CDR3 DNA reads TGTGCCAGCAGCCCAGGGCAATACAATGAGCAGTTCTTC. Protein sequence: CASSPGQYNEQFF.

This clone was seen only once. V and J are TRBV19 and TRBJ2-4, with 11 bases lining up with TRBD1. Per the germline V gene, CDR1 is LNHDA and CDR2 is SQIVND (reference sequence). CDR3 length: 17 amino acids. V shed 2 bases and J 1 base; nucleotides not matched to a gene: 4. CDR3 DNA: TGTGCCAGTAGTATACAGGGGACAGGGGGTGCCAAAAACATTCAGTACTTC. Its translation is CASSIQGTGGAKNIQYF.

The chain links TRBV23-1 to TRBJ1-4, with 7 positions matching TRBD1. TRBV23-1 is filed as an ORF, its function uncertain. CDR3 size: 16 residues. Trimming took 0 bases from V and 5 from J; bases not matched to a gene: 6. In DNA, the CDR3 is TGCGCCAGCAGTCAATCTCCGACAGGGAAAAATGAAAAACTGTTTTTT. This sequence encodes CASSQSPTGKNEKLFF.

The chain couples TRBV11-2 to TRBJ1-3; D is unclear. The CDR3 has 18 amino acids. The V and J ends lost 0 bases and 2 bases respectively, with 17 bases between them. Germline lookup yields CDR1 SGHAT and CDR2 FQNNGV. The CDR3 sequence is CASSLDSGLTTAGNTIYF. The CDR3 DNA reads as TGTGCCAGCAGCTTAGATTCAGGCCTCACAACAGCTGGAAACACCATATATTTT.

The chain uses TRBV2 and TRBJ2-5; 8 bases are a match to TRBD2. Looked up from germline, CDR1 is SNHLY and CDR2 is FYNNEI. V shed 7 bases, J shed 4 bases, and the junction held 11 bases outside the gene matches. The CDR3 covers 15 residues. The chain's CDR3 is CASKAAGVSGETQYF. The CDR3 nucleotides read TGTGCCAGCAAGGCAGCGGGAGTATCGGGAGAGACCCAGTACTTC.

The chain employs TRBV28 and TRBJ2-7; D is uncertain. Germline CDR1 and CDR2: MDHEN and SYDVKM. Deletions cut 1 base from V and 2 bases from J, with 21 bases between. This CDR3 has 18 residues. This CDR3 reads CASSLYTRFTETPYEQYF. The CDR3 DNA reads as TGTGCCAGCAGTTTATACACCCGCTTTACCGAGACCCCCTACGAGCAGTACTTC. The entire variable domain, with the rest obtained from reference TRBV28 and TRBJ2-7, is as follows: DVKVTQSSRYLVKRTGEKVFLECVQDMDHENMFWYRQDPGLGLRLIYFSYDVKMKEKGDIPEGYSVSREKKERFSLILESASTNQTSMYLCASSLYTRFTETPYEQYFGPGTRLTVT.

This clone was observed a single time. This chain links TRBV6-4 with TRBJ2-2, with 11 bases fitting TRBD2. The CDR3 is 15 amino acids. Trimming cost V 5 bases and J 4 bases; bases outside gene matches: 3. CDR1 is MRHNA and CDR2 is SNTAGT in the germline V gene. The CDR3, as DNA: TGTGCCAGCAGTTCTGGGACTAGCGGCACCGGGGAGCTGTTTTTT. Translated, it gives CASSSGTSGTGELFF.